These T cell receptor beta chains were read from a single sample in a study of spatial heterogeneity in lung cancer. TCRdb ran MiXCR on the 5' RACE reads and lists one entry per CDR3 protein. There are roughly 11,000 distinct CDR3 sequences in the sample; around 9.1% occur only once, and under 35% lies in the top ten. This material consisted of PBMCs, taken at follow-up. The source is a female donor with early-stage non-small cell lung cancer. CDR3s include the opening cysteine and the closing phenylalanine or tryptophan. A D gene is named only where the DNA matches it firmly. Only part of the rows carry a size: once, few, many, or a class if the clone is expanded.

j_call v_call d_call clone_size cdr3_nt cdr3_aa
TRBJ1-2 TRBV9 TRBD1 few TGTGCCAGCAGCCAGGGACAGAACTATGGCTACACCTTC CASSQGQNYGYTF
TRBJ2-1 TRBV11-2 TRBD2 NA TGTGCCAGCAGCTTCGGACTAGCGGGACCTACGAATGAGCAGTTCTTC CASSFGLAGPTNEQFF
TRBJ1-1 TRBV7-9 NA many TGTGCCAGCAGCTTAGGACACGGACGGCGGATCACTGAAGCTTTCTTT CASSLGHGRRITEAFF
TRBJ2-7 TRBV29-1 NA medium-sized TGCAGCGTTGAACCTCTCGACCGACTAGGAACCTCCTACGAGCAGTACTTC CSVEPLDRLGTSYEQYF
TRBJ1-6 TRBV6-6 TRBD1 many TGTGCCAGCAGTTCCGGGGACAGCTCCTATAATTCACCCCTCCACTTT CASSSGDSSYNSPLHF
TRBJ1-2 TRBV7-8 NA many TGTGCCAGCAGCTTCATAAGACAGAACACTATGATCGCTGGCTACACCTTC CASSFIRQNTMIAGYTF
TRBJ2-1 TRBV5-4 TRBD2 many TGTGCCAGCAGCCCCGGACTAGCGGGAGGGCCTGGCAATGAGCAGTTCTTC CASSPGLAGGPGNEQFF
TRBJ2-4 TRBV7-2 TRBD2 many TGTGCCAGCAGCCCCCAAGCTGGCGGGAGACCGGACATTCAGTACTTC CASSPQAGGRPDIQYF
TRBJ2-1 TRBV19 NA large TGTGCCAGTAGTGTGACTCAAATCCGGGGTGAGCAGTTCTTC CASSVTQIRGEQFF
TRBJ1-2 TRBV11-2 TRBD1 NA TGTGCCAGCAGCAGCGACAGGGTGTTTCAGGGCTACACCTTC CASSSDRVFQGYTF
TRBJ2-7 TRBV19 TRBD1 many TGTGCCAGTAGTATACCCGGGACAGGGACCGAGCAGTACTTC CASSIPGTGTEQYF
TRBJ2-2 TRBV18 NA NA TGTGCCACTCTCATGCAGGCTCGAACCGGGGAGCTGTTTTTT CATLMQARTGELFF
TRBJ2-7 TRBV2 NA many TGTGCCAGCAAGACGAGACCGAGCTCCTACGAGCAGTACTTC CASKTRPSSYEQYF
TRBJ2-7 TRBV28 NA hyperexpanded TGTGCCAGCAGTTTAGGGGTGGGCTACGAGCAGTACTTC CASSLGVGYEQYF
TRBJ2-5 TRBV6-2/TRBV6-3 NA many TGTGCCAGCAGTTACTCAGTCGGGGCCAGGGGAGAGACCCAGTACTTC CASSYSVGARGETQYF
TRBJ1-6 TRBV27 TRBD1 many TGTGCCAGCAGGGAGGGGGCGAAGTATAATTCACCCCTCCACTTT CASREGAKYNSPLHF
TRBJ1-6 TRBV7-2 NA many TGTGCCAGCAGCACGGACAGCTTTAATTCACCCCTCCACTTT CASSTDSFNSPLHF
TRBJ2-1 TRBV24-1 NA many TGTGCCACCAGTGGGCGGTTTAACTCCTACAATGAGCAGTTCTTC CATSGRFNSYNEQFF
TRBJ2-7 TRBV28 NA NA TGTGCCAGCAGACCCTCCTGGGTAGGGTACGAGCAGTACTTC CASRPSWVGYEQYF
TRBJ2-3 TRBV5-1 NA NA TGCGCCAGCAGCTTTAGGCCCGAAGGGACAGATACGCAGTATTTT CASSFRPEGTDTQYF
TRBJ2-5 TRBV18 NA many TGTGCCAGCTCACAACTCCCCCAAGAGACCCAGTACTTC CASSQLPQETQYF
TRBJ2-2 TRBV6-5 TRBD1 few TGTGCCAGCTCCAGGGGGCCGAACACCGGGGAGCTGTTTTTT CASSRGPNTGELFF
TRBJ2-7 TRBV20-1 NA many TGCAGTGCTAGAGATAAGGGGACACCATACGAGCAGTACTTC CSARDKGTPYEQYF
TRBJ2-1 TRBV6-6 NA NA TGTGCCAGCAGTCTCCTAGCCGACACCTACAATGAGCAGTTCTTC CASSLLADTYNEQFF
TRBJ2-5 TRBV5-4 NA many TGTGCCAGCAGCCCAGTTGGGGGGAGTTTAGAGACCCAGTACTTC CASSPVGGSLETQYF
TRBJ2-1 TRBV12-5 TRBD2 NA TGTGCTAGTGGTTTGGAAGCGGGAGGGCCGGGAGAAGAGTTCTTC CASGLEAGGPGEEFF
TRBJ2-3 TRBV7-9 TRBD1 many TGTGCCAGCAGCACGACAGGGTGGGCAGATACGCAGTATTTT CASSTTGWADTQYF
TRBJ2-2 TRBV28 TRBD2 many TGTGCCAGCCAGGGACTAGCGAAGTACACCGGGGAGCTGTTTTTT CASQGLAKYTGELFF
TRBJ1-1 TRBV6-2/TRBV6-3 NA many TGTGCCAGCAGTTACCTGCCGACAAGGGGGAACACTGAAGCTTTCTTT CASSYLPTRGNTEAFF
TRBJ2-6 TRBV7-9 NA many TGTGCCAGCAGCCCAGAATGGGGCGGATCTGGGGCCAACGTCCTGACTTTC CASSPEWGGSGANVLTF
TRBJ2-3 TRBV7-2 NA many TGTGCCAGCAGCTTAAAGCGGGTCATCACAGATACGCAGTATTTT CASSLKRVITDTQYF
TRBJ1-2 TRBV20-1 NA many TGCAGTGCTAGTGTATCAGGGAATGGCTACACCTTC CSASVSGNGYTF
TRBJ2-7 TRBV7-8 NA NA TGTGCCAGCAGCTTACCCCCAGGGGAGCAGTACTTC CASSLPPGEQYF
TRBJ2-2 TRBV6-6 TRBD2 many TGTGCCAGCACCGTGACTAGCCCAAACACCGGGGAGCTGTTTTTT CASTVTSPNTGELFF
TRBJ2-3 TRBV9 TRBD2 many TGTGCCAGCAGCGTAGACGGGAGGCCCACCAACACGCAGTATTTT CASSVDGRPTNTQYF
TRBJ2-2 TRBV3-1 NA large TGTGCCAGCAGCCAACTCGGTTCGACCGGGGAGCTGTTTTTT CASSQLGSTGELFF
TRBJ2-5 TRBV20-1 TRBD2 few TGCAGTGCTAGCCCGACTAGCGGGGAAAAGACCCAGTACTTC CSASPTSGEKTQYF
TRBJ2-3 TRBV29-1 TRBD2 many TGCAGCGTGACAGCGTTCAGAGGACTAGCGGGGGGGCCGGCTGGTACAGATACGCAGTATTTT CSVTAFRGLAGGPAGTDTQYF